Listed here are 23 T cell receptor beta chains from one sample, sequenced in a study of OX40 agonist ivuxolimab in advanced cancers. The table came from immunoSEQ multiplex PCR; TCRdb's copy has only in-frame clones and leaves some out. The repertoire includes some 9,600 clones, under 80% of them detected once, and 46% sits in the top ten. The sequences come from CD4+ or CD8+ T cells sorted from blood, collected in a trial of the OX40 agonist ivuxolimab. These TCRs come from an adult with an advanced solid tumor such as melanoma, head and neck, liver or kidney cancer.

This clone was observed a handful of times. V gene TRBV18 combines with J gene TRBJ2-2; 7 positions agree with TRBD1. CDR1 is KGHSH, CDR2 LQKENI, per germline. The CDR3 totals 19 residues. V lost 3 bases to trimming and J lost 4 bases; unmatched junction nucleotides: 17. This CDR3 reads CASSPRLGTAKPSTGELFF. CDR3 DNA sequence: TGTGCCAGCTCACCGAGGCTAGGGACAGCTAAGCCGAGCACCGGGGAGCTGTTTTTT.

A word on this clone: At the DNA level, this CDR3 is encoded by other sequences in the same sample as well. The rearrangement joins TRBV14 to TRBJ2-3, with D tentatively TRBD2 (6 bases). Germline values: CDR1 SGHDN, CDR2 FVKESK. V was shortened by 0 bases and J by 4 bases, with 8 bases between the two germline ends. CDR3 size: 14 residues. CDR3 DNA sequence: TGTGCCAGCAGCCAAGAAGCTAGCGCAGATACGCAGTATTTT. It yields the protein CASSQEASADTQYF.

The genes are TRBV11-3 and TRBJ2-7, with TRBD2 matching over 13 bases. Germline V CDR1 and CDR2: SGHNT, YENEEA. The trim removed 2 bases at V and 7 bases at J, leaving 11 bases unmatched. The CDR3 extends over 17 amino acids. The CDR3 DNA follows: TGTGCCAGCAGCTTAAGCAGTACTAGCGGGAGGGCAGGTGAGCAGTACTTC. This encodes CASSLSSTSGRAGEQYF.

The V gene is TRBV28, the J gene TRBJ2-7, with 12 bases matching TRBD1. J gave up 6 bases and V 5 bases, and 8 bases lay outside the gene matches. This CDR3 has 15 amino acids. The germline CDR1 and CDR2 sequences are MDHEN and SYDVKM. The CDR3 reads CASSPGQGALAEQYF. The DNA of the CDR3 is TGTGCCAGCAGTCCGGGACAGGGGGCTTTGGCCGAGCAGTACTTC. The full variable domain, with the rest looked up from reference TRBV28 and TRBJ2-7, is DVKVTQSSRYLVKRTGEKVFLECVQDMDHENMFWYRQDPGLGLRLIYFSYDVKMKEKGDIPEGYSVSREKKERFSLILESASTNQTSMYLCASSPGQGALAEQYFGPGTRLTVT.

This chain connects TRBV28 to TRBJ2-1, with TRBD2 identical over 9 bases. The germline CDR1 and CDR2 sequences are MDHEN and SYDVKM. This CDR3 comprises 13 residues. After removal of 4 bases from V and 13 bases from J, the junction contained 8 bases not matched to a gene. CDR3 in amino acids: CASSSTGGRDQFF. CDR3 nucleotide sequence: TGTGCCAGCAGTTCTACCGGCGGGAGGGATCAGTTCTTC. Full variable domain (missing parts from reference TRBV28 and TRBJ2-1): DVKVTQSSRYLVKRTGEKVFLECVQDMDHENMFWYRQDPGLGLRLIYFSYDVKMKEKGDIPEGYSVSREKKERFSLILESASTNQTSMYLCASSSTGGRDQFFGPGTRLTVL.

This clone was seen ten or more times. This chain uses TRBV27 with TRBJ1-1, with D unresolved. The CDR3 totals 12 residues. The V end lost 6 bases, the J end lost 3 bases, and 8 bases lay between the germline ends. The V gene's germline CDR1 is MNHEY and CDR2 SMNVEV (reference sequence). The CDR3 bases are TGTGCCAGCAGACGCCGGGACACTGAAGCTTTCTTT. Its protein product is CASRRRDTEAFF.

The V gene is TRBV27, the J gene TRBJ2-7; TRBD2 matches at 7 bases. The length of the CDR3 is 15 residues. Germline CDR1 is MNHEY and CDR2 is SMNVEV (reference sequence). The ends lost 3 bases at V and 7 bases at J; junction bases unmatched: 12. CDR3 residues: CASSFSASGLEEQYF. CDR3 nucleotides: TGTGCCAGCAGTTTTTCGGCTAGCGGTCTCGAGGAGCAGTACTTC.

The rearrangement uses TRBV29-1 and TRBJ2-7; TRBD2 matches 9 bases. The CDR3 is 17 amino acids. CDR1 and CDR2 from the germline V gene are SQVTM and ANQGSEA. V gave up 5 bases and J gave up 1 base; unmatched junction bases: 15. The CDR3 DNA follows: TGCAGCGTTCCCCCGTTTGCGGGAGGGCCAGGGTCCTACGAGCAGTACTTC. It is translated as CSVPPFAGGPGSYEQYF.

The rearrangement joins TRBV19 to TRBJ2-1; D unclear. Trimming took off 2 bases at V and 7 bases at J, with 9 bases between the two ends. This CDR3 has 13 amino acids. Germline V CDR1 and CDR2: LNHDA, SQIVND (reference sequence). For the CDR3, the DNA is TGTGCCAGTAGTATAAGCCCCGGGAATGAGCAGTTCTTC. It yields the protein CASSISPGNEQFF. Full variable domain (rest looked up from reference TRBV19 and TRBJ2-1): DGGITQSPKYLFRKEGQNVTLSCEQNLNHDAMYWYRQDPGQGLRLIYYSQIVNDFQKGDIAEGYSVSREKKESFPLTVTSAQKNPTAFYLCASSISPGNEQFFGPGTRLTVL.

The chain couples TRBV6-1 to TRBJ2-5, with D perhaps given as TRBD1 or TRBD2 (7 bases each). This CDR3 region has 18 residues. From germline, CDR1 is MNHNS and CDR2 SASEGT. The V and J ends lost 2 bases and 5 bases respectively, with 24 bases between them. For the CDR3, the DNA is TGTGCCAGCAGTGAACAGCCACCGGACAGGAGAGCGGGGGAGACCCAGTACTTC. As protein: CASSEQPPDRRAGETQYF.

The J gene is TRBJ1-2, the V gene TRBV6-4; D is uncertain. Trimming removed 0 bases from V and 4 bases from J, with 12 bases in between. This CDR3 spans 15 amino acids. CDR1 is MRHNA and CDR2 is SNTAGT in the germline V gene. The DNA of the CDR3 is TGTGCCAGCAGTGACTCCGGTGAGGGCGGCTATGGCTACACCTTC. As protein: CASSDSGEGGYGYTF.

This chain joins TRBV4-1 and TRBJ2-6; D possibly uses TRBD1 or TRBD2 (5 bases each). Per germline, CDR1 MGHRA and CDR2 YSYEKL. This CDR3 is 18 amino acids long. V lost 2 bases and J 0 bases, leaving 14 bases between the germline ends. The CDR3 is CASSQTGSDSSGANVLTF. DNA for the CDR3: TGCGCCAGCAGCCAAACGGGGTCCGACAGCTCTGGGGCCAACGTCCTGACTTTC.

For the CDR3, the DNA is TGTGCCAGCAGCTTAGTAGACGGGGTCATAGATACGCAGTATTTT. The encoded protein is CASSLVDGVIDTQYF. The V and J genes are TRBV11-2 and TRBJ2-3; maybe TRBD2 (5 bases). Trimming stripped 1 base from V and 5 bases from J, with 13 bases between. Germline CDR1 SGHAT, CDR2 FQNNGV. The CDR3 consists of 15 residues.

Only one count was recorded for this clone. The V and J genes are TRBV4-1 and TRBJ1-2; D might be TRBD1 (5 bases). Germline lookup yields CDR1 MGHRA and CDR2 YSYEKL. V gave up 1 base and J gave up 2 bases, with 11 bases separating them. This CDR3 comprises 15 residues. The CDR3 DNA reads TGCGCCAGCAGCCAAGTTGGCGGACACAACTATGGCTACACCTTC. This sequence encodes CASSQVGGHNYGYTF.

The sample holds a few counts of this clone. The rearrangement joins TRBV6-6 to TRBJ2-7; D gene uncertain. The V gene's germline CDR1 is MNHNY and CDR2 SVGAGI (reference sequence). Deletions cut 5 bases from V and 5 bases from J, with 10 bases between. The CDR3 runs to 12 residues. CDR3 sequence: CASSPSDNEQYF. Here the CDR3 DNA reads TGTGCCAGCAGTCCAAGCGACAACGAGCAGTACTTC.

The genes are TRBV7-9 and TRBJ2-7, with 7 bases matching TRBD2. Germline assignment: CDR1 SEHNR and CDR2 FQNEAQ (reference sequence). This CDR3 has 18 amino acids. Trimming removed 4 bases from V and 1 base from J; junction bases left unmatched: 16. The CDR3 spells CASSSLVGAGALSYEQYF. In nucleotides, the CDR3 is TGTGCCAGCAGCTCATTGGTGGGCGCGGGAGCCTTATCCTACGAGCAGTACTTC.

This clone was picked up many times. The chain is built from TRBV30 and TRBJ1-2; 7 positions agree with TRBD1. The germline CDR1 and CDR2 sequences are GTSNPN and SVGIG (reference sequence). Trimming removed 3 bases from V and 2 bases from J; junction bases left unmatched: 6. The CDR3 runs 14 residues. The CDR3 sequence: CAWSPGTANYGYTF. Here the CDR3 DNA reads TGTGCCTGGAGCCCTGGGACAGCAAACTATGGCTACACCTTC.

The chain links TRBV4-1 to TRBJ2-7, with 9 bases that match TRBD1. Trimming took 4 bases from V and 7 from J; bases not matched to a gene: 11. In germline, CDR1 is MGHRA, CDR2 YSYEKL. The CDR3 is made up of 15 amino acids. The CDR3 bases are TGCGCCAGCAGCCTAGGTGGGACAGGGATGTGGGAGCAGTACTTC. Protein sequence: CASSLGGTGMWEQYF.

This clone has just a few counts. V is TRBV11-2 and J is TRBJ2-7; TRBD2 aligns across 8 bases. This CDR3 spans 16 amino acids. Germline V CDR1 and CDR2: SGHAT, FQNNGV. J was trimmed by 1 base and V by 4 bases; bases with no gene match: 9. CDR3 loop: CASSSPGGLASYEQYF. DNA of the CDR3: TGTGCCAGCAGCTCCCCCGGAGGACTAGCATCCTACGAGCAGTACTTC.

The V call is TRBV4-1, the J call TRBJ2-1; 7 bases fit TRBD1. The V gene end was trimmed by 0 bases and the J gene end by 7 bases; junction bases not matched to a gene: 0. This CDR3 contains 13 residues. The germline gives CDR1 MGHRA, CDR2 YSYEKL. CDR3 coding DNA: TGCGCCAGCAGCCAAGAACAGGGGAATGAGCAGTTCTTC. Protein: CASSQEQGNEQFF.

This clone is classed as medium-sized (0.01 to 0.1%). The chain combines TRBV7-9 with TRBJ2-7, with 9 bases matching TRBD1. Germline V gene lookup returns CDR1 SEHNR and CDR2 FQNEAQ (reference sequence). This CDR3 region has 16 residues. The V gene end was trimmed by 4 bases and the J gene end by 6 bases; junction bases not matched to a gene: 13. CDR3 in DNA: TGTGCCAGCAGCTCACTGATCGGGACAGGGAGATCCGAGCAGTACTTC. This gives the protein CASSSLIGTGRSEQYF.

This clone was picked up one time. V gene TRBV28 combines with J gene TRBJ2-3, with D possibly TRBD2 on 6 matching bases. Germline assignment: CDR1 MDHEN and CDR2 SYDVKM. The CDR3 runs 14 residues. V was shortened by 8 bases and J by 3 bases, with 15 bases between the two germline ends. The CDR3, as DNA: TGTGCCAGCTGCGCGGGGTACGGTACAGATACGCAGTATTTT. This gives the protein CASCAGYGTDTQYF.

This clone was seen just once. The V call is TRBV27, the J call TRBJ2-1, with D unresolved. The germline CDR1 and CDR2 sequences are MNHEY and SMNVEV (reference sequence). The length of the CDR3 is 14 residues. The ends were cut back, 0 bases at V and 4 bases at J, with 7 bases in the middle. CDR3 sequence: CASSLSGPYNEQFF. CDR3 coding DNA: TGTGCCAGCAGTTTATCTGGGCCGTACAATGAGCAGTTCTTC.